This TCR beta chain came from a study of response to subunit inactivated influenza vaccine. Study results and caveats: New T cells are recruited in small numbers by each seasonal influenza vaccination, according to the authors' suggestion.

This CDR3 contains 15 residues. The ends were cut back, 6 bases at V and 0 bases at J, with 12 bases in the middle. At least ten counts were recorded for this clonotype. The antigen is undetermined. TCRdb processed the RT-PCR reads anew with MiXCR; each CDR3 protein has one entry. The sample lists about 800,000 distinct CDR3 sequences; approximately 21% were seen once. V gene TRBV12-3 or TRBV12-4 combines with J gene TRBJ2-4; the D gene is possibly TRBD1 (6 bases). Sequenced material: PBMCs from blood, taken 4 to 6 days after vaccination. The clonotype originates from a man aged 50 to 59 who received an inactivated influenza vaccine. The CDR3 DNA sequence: TGTGCCAGCAGCTACGTAGGGGGAGCCAAAAACATTCAGTACTTC. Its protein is CASSYVGGAKNIQYF.